This T cell receptor beta chain was sequenced during a study of CD8+CD57+ T cells in acquired aplastic anemia. The germline CDR1 and CDR2 sequences are SGDLS and YYNGEE. The V and J ends lost 0 bases and 5 bases respectively, with 19 bases between them. The CDR3 loop spans 17 amino acids. Using genomic DNA as the template, TCR beta VDJ and CDR3 profiling was carried out. TCRdb reprocessed the reads via MiXCR and lists one record per CDR3 protein. Found here are hundreds of thousands of distinct CDR3 sequences, about two thirds of them singletons; the top ten hold 3.5% to 4.5%. Sequencing was done on a sample of sorted CD4+, CD8+, or CD8+CD57+ T cells (not recorded which) from PBMCs. The TCR sequence derives from a human donor in good health, serving as a control. The chain combines TRBV9 with TRBJ2-3; maybe TRBD1 (6 bases). The CDR3 DNA sequence: TGTGCCAGCAGCGTAGAAGCAGCCAGGGGCCGCAAAGATACGCAGTATTTT. Its protein product is CASSVEAARGRKDTQYF.